A selection of T cell receptor beta chains follows, all from one sample in a study of blood T cell repertoires in COVID-19. Only in-frame clones appear in the TCRdb table, and some are missing; sequencing was by immunoSEQ multiplex PCR. Found here are about 320,000 clones, 70% to 90% of them singletons; the top ten hold around 1.6%. The sequenced sample consisted of peripheral blood. These receptors were taken from a woman in her 30s with COVID-19, enrolled during active disease. Both conserved end residues are part of each CDR3. A D gene is named only where the DNA matches it firmly. The listing skips clone size in some rows; elsewhere it reads once, few, many or a size class.

CDR3nt: TGCAGTGCTAGTAGGCAGGGGACAAGCTATGGCTACACCTTC
CDR3aa: CSASRQGTSYGYTF
v_gene: TRBV20-1
d_gene: .
abundance: .
j_gene: TRBJ1-2
len: 14

CDR3nt: TGCGCCAGCAGAAGGGGGCCCGATGTTGGCAATCAGCCCCAGCATTTT
CDR3aa: CASRRGPDVGNQPQHF
v_gene: TRBV5-1
d_gene: TRBD1
abundance: .
j_gene: TRBJ1-5
len: 16

CDR3nt: TGTGCCAGCAGTTACCAACAGGGGGCGGGGTATGGCTACACCTTC
CDR3aa: CASSYQQGAGYGYTF
v_gene: TRBV6-5
d_gene: TRBD1
abundance: .
j_gene: TRBJ1-2
len: 15

CDR3nt: TGTGCCAGCCGCTCAACAGGGGGATTTGTTTTT
CDR3aa: CASRSTGGFVF
v_gene: TRBV3-1/TRBV3-2
d_gene: TRBD1
abundance: .
j_gene: TRBJ1-3
len: 11

CDR3nt: TGTGCCAGCAGTCCGCCCGACAGGAAGGGCTACACCTTC
CDR3aa: CASSPPDRKGYTF
v_gene: TRBV28
d_gene: .
abundance: .
j_gene: TRBJ1-2
len: 13

CDR3nt: TGTGCCAGCAGCTTAAGGGACAGGGGGTACGAAGCTTTCTTT
CDR3aa: CASSLRDRGYEAFF
v_gene: TRBV13
d_gene: TRBD1
abundance: few
j_gene: TRBJ1-1
len: 14

CDR3nt: TGCGCCAGCAGCCAAGAGGCCGTTATGAACACTGAAGCTTTCTTT
CDR3aa: CASSQEAVMNTEAFF
v_gene: TRBV4-3
d_gene: .
abundance: .
j_gene: TRBJ1-1
len: 15

CDR3nt: TGCGCCAGCAGCCAAGGACGAGGTACTGGTCAGCCCCAGCATTTT
CDR3aa: CASSQGRGTGQPQHF
v_gene: TRBV4-1
d_gene: .
abundance: .
j_gene: TRBJ1-5
len: 15

CDR3nt: TGTGCCAGCAGTTACTCGTGGGTAGCGGGGGTATACGAGCAGTACTTC
CDR3aa: CASSYSWVAGVYEQYF
v_gene: TRBV6-6
d_gene: TRBD2
abundance: .
j_gene: TRBJ2-7
len: 16

CDR3nt: TGCGCCAGCGGGGCAGGGGGCGCAAGGGGTAACTATGGCTACACCTTC
CDR3aa: CASGAGGARGNYGYTF
v_gene: TRBV10-2
d_gene: TRBD1
abundance: few
j_gene: TRBJ1-2
len: 16

CDR3nt: TGTGCCAGCAGCTTGAGGGGCGGGATCAATACCGGGGAGCTGTTTTTT
CDR3aa: CASSLRGGINTGELFF
v_gene: TRBV5-6
d_gene: .
abundance: .
j_gene: TRBJ2-2
len: 16

CDR3nt: TGTGCCAGCAATGGGGAGTTTTTTCGCGACAATCAGCCCCAGCATTTT
CDR3aa: CASNGEFFRDNQPQHF
v_gene: TRBV2
d_gene: .
abundance: .
j_gene: TRBJ1-5
len: 16

CDR3nt: TGTGCCAGGGCCCTGCAGGGAGGCCATGGCTACACCTTC
CDR3aa: CARALQGGHGYTF
v_gene: TRBV30
d_gene: .
abundance: few
j_gene: TRBJ1-2
len: 13

CDR3nt: TGTGCCAGCAGCGGTCCCACAAGTGCGGGACAGGGACGAATTTCAGGAAACACCATATATTTT
CDR3aa: CASSGPTSAGQGRISGNTIYF
v_gene: TRBV9
d_gene: TRBD1
abundance: .
j_gene: TRBJ1-3
len: 21

CDR3nt: TGCGCCAGCAGCTTGGCAGGGGTCACTGAAGCTTTCTTT
CDR3aa: CASSLAGVTEAFF
v_gene: TRBV5-1
d_gene: .
abundance: .
j_gene: TRBJ1-1
len: 13

CDR3nt: TGTGCCAGCCGTATTAACACTGAAGCTTTCTTT
CDR3aa: CASRINTEAFF
v_gene: TRBV7-2
d_gene: .
abundance: .
j_gene: TRBJ1-1
len: 11

CDR3nt: TGTGCCAGCAGCCCTCCCAGGGGTGGCTACACCTTC
CDR3aa: CASSPPRGGYTF
v_gene: TRBV21-1
d_gene: .
abundance: .
j_gene: TRBJ1-2
len: 12

CDR3nt: TGTGCCAGCAGTGAACCGGGGGTTAGACATGGCTACACCTTC
CDR3aa: CASSEPGVRHGYTF
v_gene: TRBV2
d_gene: .
abundance: .
j_gene: TRBJ1-2
len: 14

CDR3nt: TGTGCCACCGGAGACAGCCCCTACGAGCAGTACTTC
CDR3aa: CATGDSPYEQYF
v_gene: TRBV19
d_gene: .
abundance: .
j_gene: TRBJ2-7
len: 12

CDR3nt: TGTGCCAGCAGGTTAGGACAAAACACTGAAGCTTTCTTT
CDR3aa: CASRLGQNTEAFF
v_gene: TRBV2
d_gene: .
abundance: .
j_gene: TRBJ1-1
len: 13

CDR3nt: TGCAGTGCTAGTAAATCGTCGGGACAGGGGGCTAGGAGCTACACCTTC
CDR3aa: CSASKSSGQGARSYTF
v_gene: TRBV20-1
d_gene: TRBD1
abundance: many
j_gene: TRBJ1-2
len: 16

CDR3nt: TGTGCCAGCAGCTTGGACCGGGACAGCTTCTACGAGCAGTACTTC
CDR3aa: CASSLDRDSFYEQYF
v_gene: TRBV11-3
d_gene: TRBD1
abundance: .
j_gene: TRBJ2-7
len: 15

CDR3nt: TGTGCCAGCAGCCAAGACCGGGACAGGGCTTTTGGCTCTGGAAACACCATATATTTT
CDR3aa: CASSQDRDRAFGSGNTIYF
v_gene: TRBV3-1/TRBV3-2
d_gene: TRBD1
abundance: .
j_gene: TRBJ1-3
len: 19

CDR3nt: TGTGCCAGTAGGGACAGGGGGTTGACCGGGGAGCTGTTTTTT
CDR3aa: CASRDRGLTGELFF
v_gene: TRBV19
d_gene: TRBD1
abundance: .
j_gene: TRBJ2-2
len: 14